The sequence of this T cell receptor beta chain was determined in a study of Graves' ophthalmopathy and Graves' hyperthyroidism. Amplification of the TCR beta CDR3 regions used RNA transcripts (as template). Investigators did first-round RT-PCR with HTBI primers, then second-round multiplex PCR. MiXCR, applied by TCRdb to the multiplex PCR reads, yields one record per CDR3 protein. The data show around 470,000 distinct CDR3 sequences, approximately 15% seen once. Diagnosis relied on clinical symptoms, serum thyroxine, TRAb, thyroid ultrasound and orbital computed tomography. The sequenced sample was blood. The receptor comes from a woman aged 25 to 39 with Graves' ophthalmopathy.

CDR3 DNA: TGTGCCAGCAGTTTACAGGGGAGAGAGTCTTTCTTT. It specifies CASSLQGRESFF. The chain uses TRBV28 and TRBJ1-1; TRBD1 might be the D (6 bases). The CDR3 covers 12 residues. The V and J ends lost 2 bases and 12 bases respectively, with 13 bases between them. Germline loops: CDR1 MDHEN, CDR2 SYDVKM.